Sequencing of this T cell receptor beta chain was carried out in a study of blood T cell repertoires in COVID-19. On the study more broadly: PBMCs, B-cell-depleted T cells, or T cells provided the cDNA or gDNA that made up the material.

This CDR3 contains 16 residues. Germline V gene lookup returns CDR1 MDHEN and CDR2 SYDVKM. Unmatched junction bases numbered 9, after V lost 3 bases and J lost 8 bases. Per the study methods: Reference gene primers were amplified, and this amplification served to estimate nucleated cell counts. This table comes from immunoSEQ multiplex PCR, and its TCRdb copy is limited to in-frame clones, with some not included. V and J calls and clone size are as listed in that table; D and trimming were resolved from the DNA. This sample has under 300,000 clones, with around 90% found just once. V is TRBV28 and J is TRBJ2-1; 11 nucleotides agree with TRBD2. The sequenced sample consisted of peripheral blood. The source of this sequence is a young man with COVID-19, enrolled during active disease. The CDR3 loop reads CASSLRWLAGGYEQFF. The CDR3 bases are TGTGCCAGCAGTTTGAGGTGGCTAGCGGGGGGTTATGAGCAGTTCTTC.